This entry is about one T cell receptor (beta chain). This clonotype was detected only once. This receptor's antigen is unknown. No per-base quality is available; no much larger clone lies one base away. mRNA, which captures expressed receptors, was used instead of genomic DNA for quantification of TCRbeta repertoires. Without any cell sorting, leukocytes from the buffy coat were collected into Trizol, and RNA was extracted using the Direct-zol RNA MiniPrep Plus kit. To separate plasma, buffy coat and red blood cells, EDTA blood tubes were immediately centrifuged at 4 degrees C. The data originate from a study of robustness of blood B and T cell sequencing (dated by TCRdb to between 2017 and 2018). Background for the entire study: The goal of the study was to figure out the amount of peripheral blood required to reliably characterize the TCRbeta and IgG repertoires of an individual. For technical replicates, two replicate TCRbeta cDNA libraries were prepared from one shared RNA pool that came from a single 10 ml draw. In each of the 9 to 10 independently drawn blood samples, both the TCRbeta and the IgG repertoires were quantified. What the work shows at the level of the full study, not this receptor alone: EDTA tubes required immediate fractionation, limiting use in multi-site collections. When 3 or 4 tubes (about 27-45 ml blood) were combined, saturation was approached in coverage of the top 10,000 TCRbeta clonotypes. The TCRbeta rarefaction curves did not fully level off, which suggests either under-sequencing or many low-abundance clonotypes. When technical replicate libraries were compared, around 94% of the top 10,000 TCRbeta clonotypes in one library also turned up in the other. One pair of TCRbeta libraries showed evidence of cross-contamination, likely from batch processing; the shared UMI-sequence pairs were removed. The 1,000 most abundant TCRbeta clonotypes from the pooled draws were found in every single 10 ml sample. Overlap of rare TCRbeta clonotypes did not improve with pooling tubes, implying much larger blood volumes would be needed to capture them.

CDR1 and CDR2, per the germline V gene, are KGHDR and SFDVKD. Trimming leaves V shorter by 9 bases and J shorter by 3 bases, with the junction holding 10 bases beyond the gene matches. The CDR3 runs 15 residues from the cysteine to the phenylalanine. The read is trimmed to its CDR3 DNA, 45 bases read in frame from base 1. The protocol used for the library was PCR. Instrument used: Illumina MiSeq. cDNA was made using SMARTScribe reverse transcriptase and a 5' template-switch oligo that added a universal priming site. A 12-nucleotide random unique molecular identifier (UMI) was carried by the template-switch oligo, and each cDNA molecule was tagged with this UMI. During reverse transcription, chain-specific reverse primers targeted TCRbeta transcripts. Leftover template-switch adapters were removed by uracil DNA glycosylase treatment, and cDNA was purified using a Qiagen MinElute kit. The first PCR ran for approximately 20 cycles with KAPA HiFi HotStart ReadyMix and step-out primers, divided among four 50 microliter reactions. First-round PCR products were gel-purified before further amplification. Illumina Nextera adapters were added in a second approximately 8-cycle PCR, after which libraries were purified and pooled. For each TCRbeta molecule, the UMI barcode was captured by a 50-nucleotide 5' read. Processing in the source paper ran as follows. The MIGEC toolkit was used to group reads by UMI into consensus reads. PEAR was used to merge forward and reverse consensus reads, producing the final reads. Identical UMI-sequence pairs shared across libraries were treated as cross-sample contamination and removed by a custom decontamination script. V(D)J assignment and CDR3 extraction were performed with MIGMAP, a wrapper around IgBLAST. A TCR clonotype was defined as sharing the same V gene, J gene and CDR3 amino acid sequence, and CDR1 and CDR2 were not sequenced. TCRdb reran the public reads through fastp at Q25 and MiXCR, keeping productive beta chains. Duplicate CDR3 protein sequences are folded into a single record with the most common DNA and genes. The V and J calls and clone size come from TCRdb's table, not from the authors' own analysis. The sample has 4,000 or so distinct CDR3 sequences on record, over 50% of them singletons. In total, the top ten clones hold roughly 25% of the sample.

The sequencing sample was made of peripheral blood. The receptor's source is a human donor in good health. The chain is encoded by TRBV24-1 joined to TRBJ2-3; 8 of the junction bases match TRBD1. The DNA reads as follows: TGTGCCACCTCTGCGACAGGGGATACGACAGATACGCAGTATTTT. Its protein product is CATSATGDTTDTQYF.